These 27 T cell receptor beta chains originate from one sample sequenced in a study of graft-versus-host responses after intestinal transplantation. TCRdb keeps only in-frame clones here, not all; method: immunoSEQ multiplex PCR. The data show over 65,000 clones, about 92% seen once. The starting material was PBMCs, obtained 98 days after intestinal transplantation. The receptors derive from a human patient who received an intestinal transplant, so some T cells may come from the graft donor.

J is TRBJ1-1 and V is TRBV30, with unresolved D. The V end lost 2 bases, the J end lost 10 bases, and 17 bases lay between the germline ends. Germline CDR1 is GTSNPN and CDR2 is SVGIG (reference sequence). This CDR3 is 13 amino acids long. The CDR3 DNA sequence: TGTGCCTGGAGTCCCTCCCCACAGACCCTAGCTTTCTTT. It specifies CAWSPSPQTLAFF.

The rearrangement links TRBV5-1 to TRBJ2-7; a weak D match, TRBD2 (5 bases). This CDR3 is 17 amino acids long. CDR1 is SGHRS, CDR2 YFSETQ, per germline. V dropped 0 bases and J dropped 1 base, with 17 bases sitting between them. The CDR3 is CASSLAGEHLLSYEQYF. The DNA of the CDR3 is TGCGCCAGCAGCTTGGCCGGGGAGCACCTCCTTTCCTACGAGCAGTACTTC. Full variable domain (rest looked up from reference TRBV5-1 and TRBJ2-7): KAGVTQTPRYLIKTRGQQVTLSCSPISGHRSVSWYQQTPGQGLQFLFEYFSETQRNKGNFPGRFSGRQFSNSRSEMNVSTLELGDSALYLCASSLAGEHLLSYEQYFGPGTRLTVT.

The V gene is TRBV7-6, the J gene TRBJ2-1, with 9 bases aligning to TRBD2. J gave up 9 bases and V 4 bases, and 10 bases lay outside the gene matches. CDR3 length equals 15 residues. The germline gives CDR1 SGHVS, CDR2 FNYEAQ. The CDR3 loop is CASSSITGLAREQFF. In DNA, the CDR3 is TGTGCCAGCAGCTCCATCACGGGACTAGCACGTGAGCAGTTCTTC.

The rearrangement joins TRBV5-1 to TRBJ2-3; the match to TRBD2 covers 13 bases. Germline loops: CDR1 SGHRS, CDR2 YFSETQ. The CDR3 loop spans 18 amino acids. The V gene end was trimmed by 4 bases and the J gene end by 1 base; junction bases not matched to a gene: 9. The CDR3 protein is CASSPGLAGALGTDTQYF. The CDR3 DNA follows: TGCGCCAGCAGCCCTGGACTAGCGGGGGCTTTGGGCACAGATACGCAGTATTTT.

The gene calls are TRBV27 and TRBJ2-7, with a possible D match to TRBD2 (5 bases). Trimming removed 0 bases from V and 7 bases from J, with 13 bases in between. CDR1 and CDR2 from the germline V gene are MNHEY and SMNVEV (reference sequence). The CDR3 has 14 residues. CDR3 nucleotide sequence: TGTGCCAGCAGTTTATCTGGCGGACGGAGGGAGCAGTACTTC. Its protein product is CASSLSGGRREQYF.

This rearrangement joins TRBV5-1 to TRBJ2-1, with TRBD2 matching 8 bases. Germline CDR1 reads SGHRS; CDR2 reads YFSETQ. The CDR3 totals 14 residues. Losses at the gene ends were 3 bases for V and 3 bases for J; bases not matched to a gene: 2. The CDR3 nucleotides read TGCGCCAGCAGCTCAGGGACTAGCTACAATGAGCAGTTCTTC. Translating gives CASSSGTSYNEQFF.

This chain joins TRBV13 and TRBJ2-4; TRBD2 might be the D (5 bases). Looked up from germline, CDR1 is PRHDT and CDR2 is FYEKMQ (reference sequence). This CDR3 comprises 17 residues. Trimming cost V 5 bases and J 6 bases, with 23 bases left between them. This CDR3 is CASSKADHSLRGNIQYF. The CDR3 DNA reads as TGTGCCAGCAGCAAAGCGGATCATAGCCTACGCGGAAACATTCAGTACTTC.

The chain has TRBV27 and TRBJ2-1; TRBD2 matches 8 bases. The germline V gene encodes CDR1 MNHEY and CDR2 SMNVEV (reference sequence). The CDR3 runs to 14 residues. Unmatched junction bases numbered 14, after V lost 5 bases and J lost 14 bases. The CDR3 sequence: CASSTRAGAGFEFF. The CDR3 region has the DNA TGTGCCAGCAGTACCAGAGCGGGAGCCGGCTTTGAGTTCTTC.

The J gene is TRBJ1-5, the V gene TRBV10-3; D unclear. The CDR3 sequence is 13 residues long. The germline CDR1 and CDR2 sequences are ENHRY and SYGVKD. CDR3 in amino acids: CATTESGNQPQHF. As DNA, the CDR3 is TGTGCAACCACGGAGTCCGGCAATCAGCCCCAGCATTTT.

The rearrangement joins TRBV7-9 to TRBJ2-3; a weak D match, TRBD2 (5 bases). Trimming removed 3 bases at V and 3 bases at J, with 10 bases between. Germline CDR1 SEHNR, CDR2 FQNEAQ (reference sequence). The CDR3 totals 14 residues. CDR3 in amino acids: CASSFRDPTDTQYF. Written as DNA, the CDR3 is TGTGCCAGCAGCTTCCGGGATCCAACAGATACGCAGTATTTT.

CDR3 sequence: CASSSEQGATPNTEAFF. DNA of the CDR3: TGTGCCAGCAGCTCCGAACAGGGGGCAACACCGAACACTGAAGCTTTCTTT. The gene calls are TRBV7-9 and TRBJ1-1, with 9 bases identical to TRBD1. Germline assignment: CDR1 SEHNR and CDR2 FQNEAQ (reference sequence). This CDR3 has 17 residues. Trimming removed 4 bases from V and 1 base from J; junction bases left unmatched: 10.

The V call is TRBV11-2, the J call TRBJ1-1; TRBD1 is a possible D gene (5 bases). The germline gives CDR1 SGHAT, CDR2 FQNNGV. V was shortened by 5 bases and J by 1 base, with 14 bases between the two germline ends. CDR3 length equals 15 residues. Written as DNA, the CDR3 is TGTGCCAGCAGCGGACGGTCAACAGGGAACACTGAAGCTTTCTTT. This codes for CASSGRSTGNTEAFF.

The chain links TRBV19 to TRBJ1-3; 9 bases are a match to TRBD1. Germline trimming cut 5 bases from V and 2 bases from J; bases unmatched to any gene: 13. Germline V gives CDR1 LNHDA, CDR2 SQIVND (reference sequence). The CDR3 is 18 residues long. CDR3 residues: CASSRTGTGYFPGNTIYF. The CDR3 nucleotides read TGTGCCAGTAGTCGAACCGGGACAGGGTATTTCCCTGGAAACACCATATATTTT.

There are a few counts of this clone. The genes are TRBV5-1 and TRBJ2-7; no clear D gene. Trimming shortened V by 7 bases and J by 0 bases, and 5 bases separated the two germline ends. This CDR3 region has 11 residues. Germline assignment: CDR1 SGHRS and CDR2 YFSETQ. The CDR3 sequence is CASRSSYEQYF. In DNA form, the CDR3 reads TGCGCCAGCCGTAGCTCCTACGAGCAGTACTTC.

The chain uses TRBV19 and TRBJ2-7; tentative D call: TRBD1 (5 bases). This CDR3 spans 14 amino acids. Trimming removed 3 bases at V and 3 bases at J, with 12 bases between. The germline V gene has CDR1 LNHDA and CDR2 SQIVND (reference sequence). The CDR3 DNA sequence: TGTGCCAGTAGTATTCAGGGAAATTTCTACGAGCAGTACTTC. Its protein product is CASSIQGNFYEQYF.

The J gene is TRBJ2-5, the V gene TRBV7-3, with D possibly being TRBD2 (5 bases). This CDR3 comprises 17 residues. CDR1 and CDR2 (germline): SGHTA, FQGTGA. V lost 2 bases to trimming and J lost 4 bases, with 20 bases between them. The CDR3, as DNA: TGTGCCAGCAGCTTAGGGGTCGGGGTGGCCTCACGAGAGACCCAGTACTTC. Its translation is CASSLGVGVASRETQYF.

The chain is built from TRBV2 and TRBJ2-4; 11 nucleotides match TRBD2. Germline assignment: CDR1 SNHLY and CDR2 FYNNEI. After removal of 0 bases from V and 6 bases from J, the junction contained 7 bases not matched to a gene. The CDR3 length is 17 residues. The CDR3 region has the DNA TGTGCCAGCAGTGAAGCTATAGCGGGGGGGCCTCGAAACATTCAGTACTTC. Protein sequence: CASSEAIAGGPRNIQYF.

This clone was detected a few times. This chain joins TRBV7-3 and TRBJ1-1; D gene unclear. This CDR3 spans 13 amino acids. Germline V CDR1 and CDR2: SGHTA, FQGTGA. Trimming took 1 base from V and 1 from J, leaving 4 bases between them. As DNA, the CDR3 is TGTGCCAGCAGCTTAAGTGGGAACACTGAAGCTTTCTTT. This codes for CASSLSGNTEAFF.

The chain recombines TRBV29-1 with TRBJ2-7; a weak D match, TRBD1 (6 bases). The ends were cut back, 6 bases at V and 0 bases at J, with 15 bases in the middle. CDR3 size: 14 residues. The germline V gene encodes CDR1 SQVTM and CDR2 ANQGSEA. DNA for the CDR3: TGCAGCGTGTCTCCAGGGGCCAGCTCCTACGAGCAGTACTTC. It encodes CSVSPGASSYEQYF.

The chain carries TRBV5-6 and TRBJ1-2; D unresolved. V gave up 0 bases and J gave up 4 bases, with 4 bases separating them. The germline V gene has CDR1 SGHDT and CDR2 YYEEEE. The CDR3 totals 12 residues. The chain's CDR3 is CASSLDSYGYTF. The CDR3 nucleotides read TGTGCCAGCAGCTTGGACAGCTATGGCTACACCTTC.

The chain links TRBV27 to TRBJ2-1; D is unclear. Between the trimmed V and J ends, which lost 0 bases and 7 bases, there was a span of 7 bases. This CDR3 has 13 residues. The germline CDR1 and CDR2 sequences are MNHEY and SMNVEV (reference sequence). CDR3 in DNA: TGTGCCAGCAGTTTATCGTTCGGTAATGAGCAGTTCTTC. This gives the protein CASSLSFGNEQFF.

This clone was observed a single time. Other DNA variants within this sample encode the same CDR3. J is TRBJ2-3 and V is TRBV5-1; D perhaps matches TRBD2 (6 bases). Germline V gene sequence: CDR1 SGHRS, CDR2 YFSETQ. There are 14 residues in the CDR3. With 2 bases removed from V and 0 bases from J, the gap between germline ends came to 7 bases. This CDR3 is CASSLLASTDTQYF. The CDR3 nucleotides read TGCGCCAGCAGCTTACTAGCAAGCACAGATACGCAGTATTTT.

This chain joins TRBV28 and TRBJ1-4; D gene unclear. This CDR3 has 20 residues. Trimming shortened V by 1 base and J by 1 base, and 22 bases separated the two germline ends. Germline lookup yields CDR1 MDHEN and CDR2 SYDVKM. Written as DNA, the CDR3 is TGTGCCAGCAGTTTATCGACGGCGCTATCCGACTTCGGAACTAATGAAAAACTGTTTTTT. Its translation is CASSLSTALSDFGTNEKLFF.

This clone appeared a single time. The chain links TRBV6-5 to TRBJ2-5; TRBD1 might be the D (6 bases). The V gene lost 8 bases and the J gene lost 3 bases, with 13 bases spanning the gap. Germline CDR1 and CDR2: MNHEY and SVGAGI. There are 13 residues in the CDR3. DNA for the CDR3: TGTGCCAGCGGATGGGACAATGAAGAGACCCAGTACTTC. Translation: CASGWDNEETQYF.

CDR3 in DNA: TGTGCCATCAGTGAGTCAGGGGAAGATGGCTACACCTTC. Protein: CAISESGEDGYTF. This rearrangement joins TRBV10-3 to TRBJ1-2; tentatively, D is TRBD1 (5 bases). Germline V gene sequence: CDR1 ENHRY, CDR2 SYGVKD. The CDR3 totals 13 residues. V was pared by 0 bases and J by 6 bases, with 8 bases between.

This rearrangement joins TRBV11-2 to TRBJ2-7; 9 bases line up with TRBD1. Per the germline V gene, CDR1 is SGHAT and CDR2 is FQNNGV. The CDR3 length is 16 residues. V was clipped by 5 bases and J by 3 bases; unmatched bases: 11. The CDR3 protein is CASSENRGLEDYEQYF. In DNA form, the CDR3 reads TGTGCCAGCAGCGAAAACAGGGGGCTGGAAGACTACGAGCAGTACTTC.

This clone appeared a single time. The J gene is TRBJ2-5, the V gene TRBV18, with a tentative D call TRBD2 (6 bases). Germline V CDR1 and CDR2: KGHSH, LQKENI. The CDR3 is made up of 15 amino acids. Trimming stripped 3 bases from V and 2 bases from J, with 13 bases between. Written as DNA, the CDR3 is TGTGCCAGCTCACCGAACGGAGGGGCACAAGAGACCCAGTACTTC. Translation gives CASSPNGGAQETQYF.